The TCR beta chain under discussion was sequenced for a study of glioma-infiltrating T cells. Study observations and caveats: Above-expected tissue-blood divergence occurred in all gliomas, most in low-grade ones.

Amplification of TCR alpha and beta CDR3 regions from RNA used iRepertoire nested multiplex PCR. Via MiXCR, TCRdb re-called the multiplex PCR reads, giving one row per CDR3 protein. The sample includes fewer than 11,000 distinct CDR3 sequences, approximately 60% seen only once; the top ten take around 20%. To note about this clonotype: The target antigen is unknown. An end of the junction differs from the germline gene, which may be a read error.

The sequence was obtained from a human donor with low-grade glioma or glioblastoma, undergoing nonglioma brain surgery, or in good health (not recorded which). The sequenced material came from glioma tissue, nonneoplastic brain tissue, or PBMCs (not recorded which).

The CDR3: CASSPPGCYTGELFF. DNA of the CDR3: TGTGCCAGCAGTCCTCCAGGGTGCTACACCGGTGAGCTGTTCTTT. The chain uses TRBV27 and TRBJ2-2; D might be TRBD1 (5 bases). Germline values: CDR1 MNHEY, CDR2 SMNVEV (reference sequence). The CDR3 contains 15 residues.